This TCR beta chain was recovered during a study of OX40 agonist ivuxolimab in advanced cancers. As for the study in general: Prior checkpoint blockade (anti-PD-1, anti-PD-L1 or anti-CTLA-4) was permitted; around 37% had it. Of the patients, three showed partial responses, one with hepatocellular carcinoma and two with cutaneous melanoma.

Study-wide results and limits: On average, a greater number of expanded clones characterised CD8+ T cells relative to CD4+.

A word on this clone: Its antigen is still unknown.

Method: immunoSEQ multiplex PCR; TCRdb's copy keeps in-frame clones and lacks some. The table includes approximately 99,000 clones, roughly 90% detected once. Patients with a history of autoimmune disease or on systemic immunosuppression were excluded. V gave up 4 bases and J gave up 9 bases; unmatched junction bases: 10. Germline V lookup: CDR1 GTSNPN, CDR2 SVGIG (reference sequence). The CDR3 totals 15 residues. The sample consisted of CD4+ or CD8+ T cells sorted from blood, taken in a trial of the OX40 agonist ivuxolimab. J is TRBJ2-1 and V is TRBV30; 12 bases line up with TRBD1. This TCR was recovered from an adult with an advanced solid tumor such as melanoma, head and neck, liver or kidney cancer. CDR3 coding DNA: TGTGCCTGGACCAAACCGCCGGGACAGGGGGCTGAGCAGTTCTTC. As protein: CAWTKPPGQGAEQFF.